This T cell receptor beta chain was identified during a study of cytomegalovirus exposure and HLA in healthy donors. This PCR relied on a set of 60 Vbeta primers and 13 Jbeta primers. Under the authors' procedure: Later analysis identified some 88 million unique TCR beta chains, 9 million to 13 million shared. Using immunoSEQ multiplex PCR, the repertoire was profiled, and TCRdb retains in-frame clones only, with some absent. V and J calls plus clone size are reproduced from that table; the DNA served to infer D and trimming. In the table there are about 120,000 clones, 74% of which are singletons. CDR1 is MDHEN and CDR2 is SYDVKM in the germline V gene. Trimming cost V 7 bases and J 5 bases, with 8 bases left between them. The CDR3 covers 11 residues. Points from the study as a whole: Roughly uniform sequencing depth across donors was assumed, possibly incorrectly.

About this clone itself: Its antigen is not identified.

Sequenced material: PBMCs. The sequence was collected from a human donor in good health. V is TRBV28 and J is TRBJ1-1; D unresolved. As DNA, the CDR3 is TGTGCCAGCAATCCCTTAACTGAAGCTTTCTTT. Protein sequence: CASNPLTEAFF.